One and the same sample provided the 13 T cell receptor beta chains below, sequenced in a study of shared T cell receptors in the human thymus. Libraries were prepared by immunoSEQ multiplex PCR; TCRdb keeps only in-frame clonotypes and omits some of them. Of 700,000 or so clones listed, approximately 85% are singletons. Another study also made use of these data, one on human thymus T cells.

Material: thymocytes. The receptors shown here come from a girl in the first two years of life with a congenital heart defect.

The chain employs TRBV5-6 and TRBJ1-1, with TRBD1 matching 7 bases. The ends lost 0 bases at V and 5 bases at J; junction bases unmatched: 16. The CDR3 totals 18 residues. The germline V gene encodes CDR1 SGHDT and CDR2 YYEEEE. The CDR3 loop reads CASSLGKAGGRGRTEAFF. The CDR3 bases are TGTGCCAGCAGCTTGGGAAAGGCGGGCGGCAGGGGGAGGACTGAAGCTTTCTTT.

V is TRBV5-1 and J is TRBJ1-2; 7 positions agree with TRBD1. CDR3 length: 12 residues. Losses at the gene ends were 4 bases for V and 8 bases for J; bases not matched to a gene: 5. CDR1 and CDR2 from the germline V gene are SGHRS and YFSETQ. In DNA, the CDR3 is TGCGCCAGCAGCCCGGACAGGCGGGGCTACACCTTC. Translation gives CASSPDRRGYTF.

This rearrangement joins TRBV4-1 to TRBJ1-1; D uncertain. Trimming shortened V by 1 base and J by 11 bases, and 20 bases separated the two germline ends. CDR3 length equals 15 residues. Germline CDR1 and CDR2: MGHRA and YSYEKL. The CDR3 DNA reads TGCGCCAGCAGCCAAGCTAGTTATGACACACGGGATGCTTTCTTT. It translates to CASSQASYDTRDAFF.

This clone appeared a single time. The V and J genes are TRBV7-2 and TRBJ1-6, with 9 nucleotides matching TRBD1. The junction had 8 bases not matched to a gene; V was cut back by 3 bases and J by 2 bases. Germline V lookup: CDR1 SGHTA, CDR2 FQGNSA. The length of the CDR3 is 18 residues. In DNA form, the CDR3 reads TGTGCCAGCAGCTTTGGACAGGGGAAGCTTACCTATAATTCACCCCTCCACTTT. This gives the protein CASSFGQGKLTYNSPLHF.

The chain recombines TRBV18 with TRBJ1-2; the D gene is possibly TRBD1 (5 bases). The CDR3 consists of 15 residues. Germline V lookup: CDR1 KGHSH, CDR2 LQKENI. V was shortened by 0 bases and J by 2 bases, with 10 bases between the two germline ends. Written as DNA, the CDR3 is TGTGCCAGCTCACCACCGTTTCCAGGGAACTATGGCTACACCTTC. Its protein is CASSPPFPGNYGYTF.

This clone was seen more than once but under ten times. The chain recombines TRBV19 with TRBJ1-2, with 10 bases fitting TRBD1. The junction had 5 bases not matched to a gene; V was cut back by 5 bases and J by 11 bases. The CDR3 has 12 residues. Germline values: CDR1 LNHDA, CDR2 SQIVND (reference sequence). CDR3 nucleotide sequence: TGTGCCAGTAGTCTCGGACAGGGGGAGTACACCTTC. Translating it yields CASSLGQGEYTF. Looking up the rest from reference TRBV19 and TRBJ1-2 gives the full variable domain: DGGITQSPKYLFRKEGQNVTLSCEQNLNHDAMYWYRQDPGQGLRLIYYSQIVNDFQKGDIAEGYSVSREKKESFPLTVTSAQKNPTAFYLCASSLGQGEYTFGSGTRLTVV.

The V and J genes are TRBV28 and TRBJ2-2; D possibly corresponds to TRBD1 (6 bases). Germline assignment: CDR1 MDHEN and CDR2 SYDVKM. CDR3 length: 14 residues. V lost 5 bases and J 7 bases, leaving 14 bases between the germline ends. The CDR3: CASSLRNRVGELFF. CDR3 bases: TGTGCCAGCAGTCTCCGAAACAGGGTCGGGGAGCTGTTTTTT.

The chain combines TRBV19 with TRBJ1-2; possible D gene TRBD1, 5 bases. Trimming removed 3 bases from V and 2 bases from J, with 13 bases in between. The germline V gene encodes CDR1 LNHDA and CDR2 SQIVND (reference sequence). This CDR3 is 15 amino acids long. CDR3 nucleotides: TGTGCCAGTAGTATCACCCATCGGGGGAACTATGGCTACACCTTC. It encodes CASSITHRGNYGYTF.

The chain combines TRBV7-9 with TRBJ1-2, with a weak D call TRBD1 (5 bases). Germline CDR1 reads SEHNR; CDR2 reads FQNEAQ (reference sequence). V lost 5 bases and J lost 14, with 12 bases in between. The CDR3 runs to 10 residues. The CDR3 nucleotides are TGTGCCAGCAGCCCGACCAGGGATACCTTC. Amino acids: CASSPTRDTF.

The V gene is TRBV7-2, the J gene TRBJ2-7; TRBD1 might be the D (6 bases). Looked up from germline, CDR1 is SGHTA and CDR2 is FQGNSA. This CDR3 is 16 amino acids long. V was cut by 5 bases and J by 2 bases, with 19 bases left in between. CDR3 bases: TGTGCCAGCAGCCCTCAGGGGACCCTAGTAACCTACGAGCAGTACTTC. This translates into CASSPQGTLVTYEQYF.

The V gene is TRBV7-6, the J gene TRBJ1-4, with TRBD1 identical over 11 bases. The V segment lost 1 base and the J segment 5 bases; nucleotides outside the gene matches: 6. The CDR3 runs 17 residues. Per germline, CDR1 SGHVS and CDR2 FNYEAQ. The CDR3 sequence: CASSLGRDRGFNEKLFF. CDR3 in DNA: TGTGCCAGCAGCTTAGGTCGGGACAGGGGGTTCAATGAAAAACTGTTTTTT.

This chain connects TRBV10-1 to TRBJ1-1; 10 bases match TRBD1. The V gene's germline CDR1 is WNHNN and CDR2 SYGVQD (reference sequence). This CDR3 is 20 amino acids long. V trimming: 0 bases; J trimming: 1 base; junction bases outside the gene matches: 14. For the CDR3, the DNA is TGCGCCAGCAGTGAGTCGCGGACAGGGACAGGGGTATCGGGGAACACTGAAGCTTTCTTT. Its protein is CASSESRTGTGVSGNTEAFF.

The J gene is TRBJ1-1, the V gene TRBV5-1; D is ambiguous. The CDR3 is 15 amino acids. V lost 0 bases, J lost 3 bases, and 12 bases lay in between. Looked up from germline, CDR1 is SGHRS and CDR2 is YFSETQ. The CDR3 sequence is CASSLDISEDTEAFF. Here the CDR3 DNA reads TGCGCCAGCAGCTTGGACATATCGGAGGACACTGAAGCTTTCTTT.